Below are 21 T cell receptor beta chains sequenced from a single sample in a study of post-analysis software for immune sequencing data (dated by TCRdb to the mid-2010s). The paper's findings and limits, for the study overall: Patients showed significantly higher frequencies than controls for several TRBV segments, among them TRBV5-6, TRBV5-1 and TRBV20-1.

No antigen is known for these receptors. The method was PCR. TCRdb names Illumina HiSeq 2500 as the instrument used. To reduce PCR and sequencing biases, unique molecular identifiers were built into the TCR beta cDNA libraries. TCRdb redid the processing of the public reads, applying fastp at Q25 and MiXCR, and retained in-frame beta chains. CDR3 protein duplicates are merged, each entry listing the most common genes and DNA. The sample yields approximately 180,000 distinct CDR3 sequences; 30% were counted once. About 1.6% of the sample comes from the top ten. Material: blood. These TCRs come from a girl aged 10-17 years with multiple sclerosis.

Here the CDR3 reads CASSLRDRGRVGNQPQHF. In DNA, the CDR3 is TGTGCCAGCAGCTTGCGGGACAGGGGGCGCGTGGGCAATCAGCCCCAGCATTTT. The chain employs TRBV5-6 and TRBJ1-5, with 12 positions matching TRBD1. Germline CDR1 and CDR2: SGHDT and YYEEEE. Unmatched junction bases numbered 7, after V lost 1 base and J lost 2 bases. The CDR3 extends over 18 amino acids.

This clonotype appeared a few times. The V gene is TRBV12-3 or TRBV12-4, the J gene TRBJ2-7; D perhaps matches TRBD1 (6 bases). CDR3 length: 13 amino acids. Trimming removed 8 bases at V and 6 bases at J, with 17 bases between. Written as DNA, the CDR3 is TGTGCCAGCCGAAAGACAGGTGCCTGCGAGCAGTACTTC. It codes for CASRKTGACEQYF.

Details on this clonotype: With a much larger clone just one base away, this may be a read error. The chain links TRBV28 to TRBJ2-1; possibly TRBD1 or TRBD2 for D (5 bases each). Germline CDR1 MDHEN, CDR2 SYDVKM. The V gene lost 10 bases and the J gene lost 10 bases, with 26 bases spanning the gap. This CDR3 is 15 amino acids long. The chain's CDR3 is CATHNRRLSSYEQFF. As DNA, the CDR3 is TGTGCCACCCACAACAGGAGGCTAAGCTCCTACGAGCAGTTCTTC.

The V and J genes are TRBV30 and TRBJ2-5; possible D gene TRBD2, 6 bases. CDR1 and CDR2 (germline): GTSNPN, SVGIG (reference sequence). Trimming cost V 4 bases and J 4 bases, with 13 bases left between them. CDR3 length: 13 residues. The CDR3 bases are TGTGCCTGGAATGGGGGGACGACAGAGACCCAGTACTTC. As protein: CAWNGGTTETQYF.

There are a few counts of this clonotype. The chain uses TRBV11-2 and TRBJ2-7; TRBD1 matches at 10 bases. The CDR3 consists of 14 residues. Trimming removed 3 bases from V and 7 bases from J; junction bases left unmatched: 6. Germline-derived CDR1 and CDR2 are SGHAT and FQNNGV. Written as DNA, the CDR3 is TGTGCCAGCAGCTTGAGACAGGGGGCGGGAGAGCAGTACTTC. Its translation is CASSLRQGAGEQYF.

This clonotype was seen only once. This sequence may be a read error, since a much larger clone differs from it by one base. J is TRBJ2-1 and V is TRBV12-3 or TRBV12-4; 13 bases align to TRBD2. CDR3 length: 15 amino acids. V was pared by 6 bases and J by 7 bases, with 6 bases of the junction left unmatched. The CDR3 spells CASSSETSGRNEQFF. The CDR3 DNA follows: TGTGCCAGCAGCTCCGAGACTAGCGGGAGGAATGAGCAGTTCTTC.

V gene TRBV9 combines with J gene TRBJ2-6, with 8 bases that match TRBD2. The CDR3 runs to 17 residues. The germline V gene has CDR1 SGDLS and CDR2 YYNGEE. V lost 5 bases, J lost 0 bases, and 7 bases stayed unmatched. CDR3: CASRSSGPDSGANVLTF. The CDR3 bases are TGTGCCAGCAGATCTAGCGGGCCTGACTCTGGGGCCAACGTCCTGACTTTC.

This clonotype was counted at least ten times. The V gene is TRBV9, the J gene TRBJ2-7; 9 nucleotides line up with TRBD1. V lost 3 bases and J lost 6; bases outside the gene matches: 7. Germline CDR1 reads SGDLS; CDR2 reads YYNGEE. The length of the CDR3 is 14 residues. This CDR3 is CASSGSTGGTEQYF. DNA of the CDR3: TGTGCCAGCAGCGGATCGACAGGGGGAACCGAGCAGTACTTC. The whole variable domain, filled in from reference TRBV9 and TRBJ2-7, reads DSGVTQTPKHLITATGQRVTLRCSPRSGDLSVYWYQQSLDQGLQFLIQYYNGEERAKGNILERFSAQQFPDLHSELNLSSLELGDSALYFCASSGSTGGTEQYFGPGTRLTVT.

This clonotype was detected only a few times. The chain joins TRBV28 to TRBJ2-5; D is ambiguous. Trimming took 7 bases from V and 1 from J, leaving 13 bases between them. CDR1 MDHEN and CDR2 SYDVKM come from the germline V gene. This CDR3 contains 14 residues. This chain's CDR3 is CASTSIQTQETQYF. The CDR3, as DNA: TGTGCCAGCACCTCGATACAAACCCAAGAGACCCAGTACTTC. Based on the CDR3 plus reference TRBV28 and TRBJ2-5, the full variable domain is DVKVTQSSRYLVKRTGEKVFLECVQDMDHENMFWYRQDPGLGLRLIYFSYDVKMKEKGDIPEGYSVSREKKERFSLILESASTNQTSMYLCASTSIQTQETQYFGPGTRLLVL.

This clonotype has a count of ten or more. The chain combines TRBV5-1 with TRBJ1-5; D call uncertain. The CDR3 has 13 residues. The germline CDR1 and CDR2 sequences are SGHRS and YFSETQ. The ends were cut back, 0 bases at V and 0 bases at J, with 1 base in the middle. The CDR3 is CASSLGSNQPQHF. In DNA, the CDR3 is TGCGCCAGCAGCTTGGGTAGCAATCAGCCCCAGCATTTT. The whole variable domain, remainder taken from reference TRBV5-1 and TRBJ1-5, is KAGVTQTPRYLIKTRGQQVTLSCSPISGHRSVSWYQQTPGQGLQFLFEYFSETQRNKGNFPGRFSGRQFSNSRSEMNVSTLELGDSALYLCASSLGSNQPQHFGDGTRLSIL.

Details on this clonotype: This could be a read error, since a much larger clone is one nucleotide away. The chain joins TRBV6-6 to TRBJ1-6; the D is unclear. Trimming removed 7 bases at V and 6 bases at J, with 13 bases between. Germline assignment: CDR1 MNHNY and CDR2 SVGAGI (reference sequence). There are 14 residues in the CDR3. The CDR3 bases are TGTGCCAGCATCCTTTCCGACCCTAATTCACCCCTCCACTTT. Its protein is CASILSDPNSPLHF.

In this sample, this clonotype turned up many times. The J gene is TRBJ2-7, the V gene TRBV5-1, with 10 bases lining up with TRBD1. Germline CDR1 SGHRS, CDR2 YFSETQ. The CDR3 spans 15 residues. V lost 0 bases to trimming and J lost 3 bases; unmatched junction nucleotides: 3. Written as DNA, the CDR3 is TGCGCCAGCAGCTTGGAGAGGACAGGGGGCTACGAGCAGTACTTC. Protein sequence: CASSLERTGGYEQYF.

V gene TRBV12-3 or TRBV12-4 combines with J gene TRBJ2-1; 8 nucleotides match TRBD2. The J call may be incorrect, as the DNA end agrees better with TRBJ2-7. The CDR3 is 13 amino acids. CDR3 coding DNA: TGTGCCAGCAGTTATGCGGGAGGCTACGAGCAGTACTTC. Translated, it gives CASSYAGGYEQYF.

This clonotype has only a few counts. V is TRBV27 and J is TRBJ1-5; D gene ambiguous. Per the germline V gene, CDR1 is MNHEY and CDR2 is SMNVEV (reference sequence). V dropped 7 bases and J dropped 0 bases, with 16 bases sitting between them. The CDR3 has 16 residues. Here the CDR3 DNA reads TGTGCCAGCAACGCATTAGGGAGCTATAGCAATCAGCCCCAGCATTTT. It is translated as CASNALGSYSNQPQHF.

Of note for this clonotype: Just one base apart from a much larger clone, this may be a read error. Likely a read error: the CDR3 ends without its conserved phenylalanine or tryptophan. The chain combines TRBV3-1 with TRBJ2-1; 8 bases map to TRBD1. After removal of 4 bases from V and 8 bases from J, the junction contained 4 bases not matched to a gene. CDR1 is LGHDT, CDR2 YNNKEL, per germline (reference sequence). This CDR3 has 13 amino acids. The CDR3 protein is CASSPRTGHEQFL. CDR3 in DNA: TGTGCCAGCAGCCCCCGGACAGGGCATGAGCAGTTCCTC.

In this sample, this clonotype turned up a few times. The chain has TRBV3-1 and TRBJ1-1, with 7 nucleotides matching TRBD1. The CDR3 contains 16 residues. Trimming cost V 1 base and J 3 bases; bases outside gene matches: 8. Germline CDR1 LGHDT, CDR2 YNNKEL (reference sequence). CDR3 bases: TGTGCCAGCAGCCAAGTCAGGGGGAATTTGGACACTGAAGCTTTCTTT. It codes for CASSQVRGNLDTEAFF.

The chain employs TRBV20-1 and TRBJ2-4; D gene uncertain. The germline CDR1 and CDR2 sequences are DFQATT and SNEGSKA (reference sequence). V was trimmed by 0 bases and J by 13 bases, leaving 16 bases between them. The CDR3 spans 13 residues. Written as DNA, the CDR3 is TGCAGTGCTAGAGATCAACAGTTCTACGGGCAGTACTTC. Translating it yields CSARDQQFYGQYF.

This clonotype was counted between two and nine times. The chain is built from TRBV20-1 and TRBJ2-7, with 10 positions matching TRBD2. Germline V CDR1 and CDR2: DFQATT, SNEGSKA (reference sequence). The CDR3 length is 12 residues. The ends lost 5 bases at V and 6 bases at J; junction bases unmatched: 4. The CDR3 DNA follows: TGCAGTGCTTTAGCGGGAGGCTCCGAGCAGTACTTC. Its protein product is CSALAGGSEQYF.

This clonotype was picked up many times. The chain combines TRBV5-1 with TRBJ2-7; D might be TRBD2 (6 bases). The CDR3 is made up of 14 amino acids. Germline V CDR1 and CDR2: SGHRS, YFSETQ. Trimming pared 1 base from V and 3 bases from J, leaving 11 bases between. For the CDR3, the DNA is TGCGCCAGCAGCTTGAGTAGCGGATTCTACGAGCAGTACTTC. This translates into CASSLSSGFYEQYF.

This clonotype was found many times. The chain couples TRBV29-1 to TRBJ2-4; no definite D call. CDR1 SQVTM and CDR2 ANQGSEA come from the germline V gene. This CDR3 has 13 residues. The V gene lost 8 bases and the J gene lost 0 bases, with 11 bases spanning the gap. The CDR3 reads CSLGSPAKNIQYF. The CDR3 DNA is TGCAGCCTGGGGTCTCCAGCCAAAAACATTCAGTACTTC. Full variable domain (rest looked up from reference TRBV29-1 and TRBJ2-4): SAVISQKPSRDICQRGTSLTIQCQVDSQVTMMFWYRQQPGQSLTLIATANQGSEATYESGFVIDKFPISRPNLTFSTLTVSNMSPEDSSIYLCSLGSPAKNIQYFGAGTRLSVL.

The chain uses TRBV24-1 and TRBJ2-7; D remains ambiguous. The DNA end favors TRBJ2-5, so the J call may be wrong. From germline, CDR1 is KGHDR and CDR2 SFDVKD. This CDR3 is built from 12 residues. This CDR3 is CATSDLRETQYF. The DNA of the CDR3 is TGTGCCACCAGTGATTTGCGAGAGACCCAGTACTTC.